These 5 T cell receptor beta chains share one sample of origin, sequenced in a study of T cells after yellow fever vaccination. Using its own MiXCR run on the 5' RACE reads, TCRdb lists one record per CDR3 protein. The data contain 200,000 to 300,000 distinct CDR3 sequences, roughly 3.5% of them singletons. Sequenced here: PBMCs, sampled 15 days after the yellow fever booster vaccination. These receptors were collected from a man aged 18 to 30 who received the YFV17D yellow fever vaccine.

This clonotype was found many times. The J gene is TRBJ2-7, the V gene TRBV7-9; D unclear. The CDR3 runs 12 residues. The germline V and J ends were trimmed by 5 bases and 4 bases, with 9 bases remaining between them. Germline lookup yields CDR1 SEHNR and CDR2 FQNEAQ (reference sequence). The CDR3 nucleotides read TGTGCCAGCAGCCAATCAATGTACGAGCAGTACTTC. Amino acids: CASSQSMYEQYF.

Notes on this clonotype: This sequence may be a read error, since a much larger clone differs from it by one base. This chain links TRBV6-2 or TRBV6-3 with TRBJ2-5; 10 bases are a match to TRBD1. The length of the CDR3 is 14 residues. In germline, CDR1 is MNHEY, CDR2 SVGEGT. CDR3 in DNA: TGTGCCAGCCTCGACAGGGGGCGCGTGGAGACCAAGTACTTC. Protein sequence: CASLDRGRVETKYF.

This clonotype was seen many times. This chain connects TRBV20-1 to TRBJ2-7, with TRBD1 matching 8 bases. This CDR3 is built from 16 residues. The V and J ends lost 0 bases and 0 bases, in that order; junction bases with no gene match: 7. Per germline, CDR1 DFQATT and CDR2 SNEGSKA (reference sequence). The CDR3 coding sequence is TGCAGTGCTAGAGATCTGAGGACAGGGAGCTCCTACGAGCAGTACTTC. It encodes CSARDLRTGSSYEQYF.

This clonotype was recorded many times. The chain links TRBV5-6 to TRBJ2-5; D is uncertain. Trimming pared 0 bases from V and 3 bases from J, leaving 9 bases between. The CDR3 loop spans 14 amino acids. Germline loops: CDR1 SGHDT, CDR2 YYEEEE. The CDR3 loop reads CASSLAHNEETQYF. CDR3 nucleotides: TGTGCCAGCAGCTTGGCTCACAACGAAGAGACCCAGTACTTC.

This clonotype was seen at least ten times. The chain uses TRBV12-3 or TRBV12-4 and TRBJ1-1, with D unresolved. Between the trimmed V and J ends, which lost 5 bases and 4 bases, there was a span of 11 bases. The CDR3 is made up of 13 amino acids. The CDR3 loop reads CASSRGESTEAFF. The CDR3 DNA reads TGTGCCAGCAGTCGCGGGGAGAGCACTGAAGCTTTCTTT.